The next 2 T cell receptor beta chains were all read from a single sample in a study of T cells after posttransplantation cyclophosphamide (dated by TCRdb to between 2015 and 2016). The protocol used for the library was the immunoSEQ multiplex PCR assay. The clones in this table, taken by TCRdb from immuneACCESS, are in-frame only. Not every clone is retained; where verified, under half of the shortfall comes from an unresolved V gene, and the cause of the rest is unknown. The sample table records 50,000 to 60,000 clones; 94% of these occur just once. The ten largest clones take up about 3.1% of the sample. The sequenced material came from PBMCs. The source is a woman aged 25 to 39 in good health and a related stem cell transplant donor.

V is TRBV6-1 and J is TRBJ1-1, with 9 bases matching TRBD1. From germline, CDR1 is MNHNS and CDR2 SASEGT. The CDR3 sequence is 16 residues long. J was trimmed by 5 bases and V by 3 bases; bases with no gene match: 10. CDR3 sequence (DNA): TGTGCCAGCAGTGATCCTTATTACAGGGGGCGAACTGAAGCTTTCTTT. This encodes CASSDPYYRGRTEAFF.

CDR3 coding DNA: TGCGCCAGCAGCCAAGAGTTCCTGGGACAGGGTTATACTGAAGCTTTCTTT. As protein: CASSQEFLGQGYTEAFF. The V call is TRBV4-1, the J call TRBJ1-1, with 9 bases identical to TRBD1. The CDR3 extends over 17 amino acids. The ends lost 0 bases at V and 5 bases at J; junction bases unmatched: 10. Germline V gene sequence: CDR1 MGHRA, CDR2 YSYEKL.